Listed below are T cell receptor beta chains from one sample, sequenced in a study of T cells in Graves' hyperthyroidism and ophthalmopathy. TCRdb ran MiXCR on the multiplex PCR reads and lists one entry per CDR3 protein. Of around 620,000 distinct CDR3 sequences in the sample, 12% to 15% are singletons; the top ten hold less than 9%. Sequencing input: blood. These receptors were collected from a woman younger than 35 with Graves' ophthalmopathy. Both conserved end residues are part of each CDR3. Fields, in order: D gene, J gene, clone size, V gene, CDR3 protein, CDR3 DNA. The D gene is left open where the match is weak. Clone sizes are given selectively: once, few, many, or a class where the clone is expanded.

D: NA; J: TRBJ1-3; size: few; V: TRBV30; CDR3: CAWSSYARDRNTIYF; DNA: TGTGCCTGGAGTTCTTATGCTCGGGATAGAAACACCATATATTTT
D: NA; J: TRBJ2-7; size: few; V: TRBV18; CDR3: CASSPSVTRSSYEQYF; DNA: TGTGCCAGCTCACCATCCGTAACGCGGAGCTCCTACGAGCAGTACTTC
D: TRBD1; J: TRBJ2-3; size: NA; V: TRBV30; CDR3: CAWSVPWGGTSDRGGTDTQYF; DNA: TGTGCCTGGAGTGTTCCCTGGGGGGGTACCTCGGACAGGGGAGGCACAGATACGCAGTATTTT
D: TRBD2; J: TRBJ2-5; size: many; V: TRBV5-8; CDR3: CASSSTSGNEETQYF; DNA: TGTGCCAGCAGCTCGACTAGCGGGAACGAAGAGACCCAGTACTTC
D: TRBD2; J: TRBJ2-7; size: few; V: TRBV20-1; CDR3: CSASGVGGRGLGGEQYF; DNA: TGCAGTGCTAGCGGTGTTGGCGGGAGGGGCCTGGGTGGAGAGCAGTACTTC
D: NA; J: TRBJ1-2; size: NA; V: TRBV6-2/TRBV6-3; CDR3: CASTTSLLSGYTF; DNA: TGTGCCAGCACCACTTCCCTTCTAAGTGGCTACACCTTC
D: TRBD1; J: TRBJ1-6; size: NA; V: TRBV28; CDR3: CASSLSDRGIAPLHF; DNA: TGTGCCAGCAGTTTATCGGACAGGGGAATTGCACCCCTCCACTTT
D: NA; J: TRBJ2-1; size: many; V: TRBV7-8; CDR3: CASSYPGPWQFF; DNA: TGTGCCAGCAGCTATCCGGGACCCTGGCAGTTCTTC
D: NA; J: TRBJ1-3; size: NA; V: TRBV4-2; CDR3: CASSRGRGSDTIYF; DNA: TGTGCCAGCAGCAGAGGAAGGGGGTCGGACACCATATATTTT
D: NA; J: TRBJ2-1; size: few; V: TRBV20-1; CDR3: CSANGPTYNEQFF; DNA: TGCAGTGCTAACGGACCCACCTACAATGAGCAGTTCTTC
D: NA; J: TRBJ2-7; size: NA; V: TRBV6-2/TRBV6-3; CDR3: CASSSSTDSVAAYEQYF; DNA: TGTGCCAGCAGTTCATCTACGGACAGTGTGGCTGCCTACGAGCAGTACTTC
D: TRBD1; J: TRBJ1-1; size: many; V: TRBV29-1; CDR3: CSVEEQGAGTEAFF; DNA: TGCAGCGTTGAAGAGCAGGGGGCAGGCACTGAAGCTTTCTTT
D: TRBD2; J: TRBJ2-2; size: many; V: TRBV6-1; CDR3: CASSPTSGTSGSHTGELFF; DNA: TGTGCCAGCAGTCCAACCTCCGGGACTAGCGGGAGTCACACCGGGGAGCTGTTTTTT
D: NA; J: TRBJ2-2; size: many; V: TRBV12-3/TRBV12-4; CDR3: CASSLMRDTGELFF; DNA: TGTGCCAGCAGTTTAATGAGGGACACCGGGGAGCTGTTTTTT
D: NA; J: TRBJ1-1; size: many; V: TRBV5-1; CDR3: CASSRGSVTEAFF; DNA: TGCGCCAGCAGCCGGGGATCAGTCACTGAAGCTTTCTTT
D: TRBD2; J: TRBJ2-3; size: many; V: TRBV4-2; CDR3: CASSQDIQSSGRATTDTQYF; DNA: TGTGCCAGCAGCCAAGATATTCAATCTAGCGGGAGGGCCACTACAGATACGCAGTATTTT
D: TRBD2; J: TRBJ2-7; size: NA; V: TRBV20-1; CDR3: CSARADCREDSSYEQYF; DNA: TGCAGTGCTAGAGCCGACTGCCGGGAGGATAGCTCCTACGAGCAGTACTTC
D: NA; J: TRBJ2-5; size: NA; V: TRBV4-1; CDR3: CASSQEGGTQETQYF; DNA: TGCGCCAGCAGCCAAGAAGGTGGGACCCAGGAGACCCAGTACTTC
D: NA; J: TRBJ1-1; size: many; V: TRBV7-2; CDR3: CASSLGAGTRGEGTEAFF; DNA: TGTGCCAGCAGCTTAGGTGCGGGGACAAGGGGGGAGGGGACTGAAGCTTTCTTT
D: NA; J: TRBJ1-5; size: NA; V: TRBV19; CDR3: CASSAYRVRQPQHF; DNA: TGTGCCAGTAGTGCCTACAGGGTTCGTCAGCCCCAGCATTTT
D: NA; J: TRBJ2-3; size: many; V: TRBV20-1; CDR3: CSALGWDTDTQYF; DNA: TGCAGTGCTTTGGGATGGGACACAGATACGCAGTATTTT
D: NA; J: TRBJ2-7; size: NA; V: TRBV18; CDR3: CASSPEQGAYEQYF; DNA: TGTGCCAGCTCACCCGAGCAGGGAGCCTACGAGCAGTACTTC
D: NA; J: TRBJ2-1; size: many; V: TRBV19; CDR3: CASSIGGGYNEQFF; DNA: TGTGCCAGTAGTATAGGGGGCGGGTACAATGAGCAGTTCTTC
D: NA; J: TRBJ1-1; size: many; V: TRBV30; CDR3: CAWSGGYTEAFF; DNA: TGTGCCTGGAGTGGGGGCTACACTGAAGCTTTCTTT